The 10 T cell receptor beta chains presented below share a single source sample, sequenced in a study of Ad26.COV2.S vaccination and SARS-CoV-2 variants. The treatment: some 19 received Ad26.COV2.S at low or high dose, single or two shots; 5 received placebo; per-sample allocation not given. Sampling took place 63 days after the first vaccine or placebo injection. Method: immunoSEQ multiplex PCR; TCRdb's copy keeps in-frame clones and lacks some. The sample has a few hundred thousand clones, roughly 88% seen once; the top ten hold 3.6%. Sequencing was performed on peripheral blood, taken in a trial of Ad26.COV2.S vaccine versus placebo. These receptors all stem from a person between 18 and 60 years old who received the Ad26.COV2.S COVID-19 vaccine or a placebo.

V is TRBV30 and J is TRBJ1-2; no reliable D call. The CDR3 length is 13 residues. Trimming removed 0 bases from V and 8 bases from J, with 13 bases in between. Germline CDR1 GTSNPN, CDR2 SVGIG (reference sequence). Written as DNA, the CDR3 is TGTGCCTGGAGTGTACGATTGGAGTGGGGCTACACCTTC. Translating it yields CAWSVRLEWGYTF.

This clone appeared a few times. Other DNA sequences in the same sample also yield this CDR3. This chain connects TRBV12-3 or TRBV12-4 to TRBJ1-1; D remains ambiguous. The CDR3 is 12 residues long. V was trimmed by 1 base and J by 8 bases, leaving 8 bases between them. The CDR3 region has the DNA TGTGCCAGCAGTTTAGTAGGTACGGAAGCTTTCTTT. It is translated as CASSLVGTEAFF.

The J gene is TRBJ2-7, the V gene TRBV28; D assignment may be TRBD1 or TRBD2 (5 bases each). This CDR3 has 13 residues. Trimming removed 4 bases at V and 5 bases at J, with 12 bases between. Germline V gene data show CDR1 as MDHEN and CDR2 as SYDVKM. In DNA form, the CDR3 reads TGTGCCAGCAGTTCCCCCGGGACCCACGAGCAGTACTTC. It is translated as CASSSPGTHEQYF.

The V call is TRBV6-2 or TRBV6-3, the J call TRBJ1-1; D gene ambiguous. This CDR3 is 11 amino acids long. The V gene's germline CDR1 is MNHEY and CDR2 SVGEGT. Trimming left V 1 base short and J 6 bases short, with 3 bases between. The chain's CDR3 is CASSYWPEAFF. The CDR3 coding sequence is TGTGCCAGCAGTTACTGGCCTGAAGCTTTCTTT.

Only a few counts were recorded for this clone. The chain employs TRBV5-1 and TRBJ2-7; 11 bases match TRBD1. The V and J ends lost 1 base and 4 bases, in that order; junction bases with no gene match: 7. The CDR3 covers 16 residues. From germline, CDR1 is SGHRS and CDR2 YFSETQ. CDR3 nucleotide sequence: TGCGCCAGCAGCTTGAATTGGGACAGGGGGAAATACGAGCAGTACTTC. It is translated as CASSLNWDRGKYEQYF.

The sample holds a few counts of this clone. The same CDR3 can be traced to other DNA sequences in this sample. The J gene is TRBJ2-2, the V gene TRBV7-8; no clear D gene. The length of the CDR3 is 13 residues. Trimming removed 0 bases from V and 6 bases from J, with 5 bases in between. Germline CDR1 and CDR2: SGHVS and FQNEAQ. CDR3 nucleotides: TGTGCCAGCAGCTTAGCAGGTCCCGGGGAGCTGTTTTTT. This translates into CASSLAGPGELFF.

Here the CDR3 DNA reads TGTGCCAGTGCTAATAGCGGGGTATACCAAGAGACCCAGTACTTC. Encoded protein: CASANSGVYQETQYF. V is TRBV7-8 and J is TRBJ2-5, with 8 bases identical to TRBD2. This CDR3 is built from 15 residues. Germline assignment: CDR1 SGHVS and CDR2 FQNEAQ. Losses at the gene ends were 9 bases for V and 0 bases for J; bases not matched to a gene: 9.

The chain carries TRBV4-3 and TRBJ1-2; the D gene is possibly TRBD1 (5 bases). The CDR3 is made up of 15 amino acids. CDR1 is LGHNA and CDR2 is YSLEER in the germline V gene. The V end was cut by 0 bases, the J end by 3 bases, with 11 bases between. Here the CDR3 DNA reads TGCGCCAGCAGCCAAGATCAGGGAGTATACTATGGCTACACCTTC. Protein sequence: CASSQDQGVYYGYTF.

The rearrangement links TRBV9 to TRBJ2-3; the match to TRBD2 covers 10 bases. Looked up from germline, CDR1 is SGDLS and CDR2 is YYNGEE. The CDR3 is 16 amino acids. Germline trimming cut 0 bases from V and 3 bases from J; bases unmatched to any gene: 4. The CDR3 DNA follows: TGTGCCAGCAGCGTAGCGGGAGCGGGGGGGACAGATACGCAGTATTTT. Protein sequence: CASSVAGAGGTDTQYF.

The CDR3 sequence is CASSQDFLGGRGNTIYF. The CDR3 coding sequence is TGCGCCAGCAGCCAAGATTTTTTAGGGGGCAGGGGAAACACCATATATTTT. The rearrangement joins TRBV4-3 to TRBJ1-3, with 7 nucleotides matching TRBD1. This CDR3 region has 17 residues. With 0 bases clipped from V and 4 bases from J, the junction kept 9 bases outside the gene matches. Germline V gene data show CDR1 as LGHNA and CDR2 as YSLEER.